This T cell receptor beta chain derives from a study of T cell changes during pregnancy in multiple sclerosis. V shed 1 base, J shed 5 bases, and the junction held 2 bases outside the gene matches. The germline gives CDR1 LNHNV, CDR2 YYDKDF (reference sequence). The CDR3 is 15 amino acids. The repertoire was sequenced with immunoSEQ multiplex PCR; TCRdb's copy has only in-frame clones and lacks some. The sample consists of about 36,000 clones, approximately 92% of them appearing once. The sequence was obtained from a female donor with multiple sclerosis, enrolled in a pregnancy study. The rearrangement joins TRBV15 to TRBJ2-5; 12 bases match TRBD2. The sequencing input was PBMCs (not recorded whether the cells were cultured). DNA for the CDR3: TGTGCCACCAGCAGAGGGGGGACTAGCGGGGAGACCCAGTACTTC. Residues: CATSRGGTSGETQYF.